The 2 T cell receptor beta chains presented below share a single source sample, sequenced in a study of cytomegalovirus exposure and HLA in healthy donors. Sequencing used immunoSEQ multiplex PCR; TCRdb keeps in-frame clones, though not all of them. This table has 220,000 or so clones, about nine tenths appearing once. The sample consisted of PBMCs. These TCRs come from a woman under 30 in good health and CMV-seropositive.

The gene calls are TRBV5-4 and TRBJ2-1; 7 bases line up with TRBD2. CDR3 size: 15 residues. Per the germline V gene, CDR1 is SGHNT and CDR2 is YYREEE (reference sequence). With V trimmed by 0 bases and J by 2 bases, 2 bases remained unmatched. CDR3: CASSLERDTYNEQFF. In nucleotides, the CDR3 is TGTGCCAGCAGCTTGGAGCGGGATACCTACAATGAGCAGTTCTTC.

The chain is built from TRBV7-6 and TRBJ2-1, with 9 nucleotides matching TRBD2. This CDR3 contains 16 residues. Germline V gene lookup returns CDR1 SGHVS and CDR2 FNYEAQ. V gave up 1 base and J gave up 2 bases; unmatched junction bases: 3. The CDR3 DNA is TGTGCCAGCAGCTTAGAGGCGGGAGGGACCTACAATGAGCAGTTCTTC. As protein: CASSLEAGGTYNEQFF.